The rows below give T cell receptor beta chains drawn from one sample of a study of blood T cell repertoires in COVID-19. The method was immunoSEQ multiplex PCR; TCRdb's version includes in-frame clones alone and lacks a portion of them. Altogether around 300,000 clones are present, 80% to 90% being singletons, with the ten largest covering about 2.2%. Sample: PBMCs or T cells enriched from blood (not recorded which). These receptors originate from a woman aged 18-29 years who had recovered from COVID-19. Each CDR3 is given with its conserved first and last residue. A D gene is named only where the DNA matches it firmly. Size values are once, few and many counts, or a class for expanded clones, and some rows have none.

V gene: TRBV2; J gene: TRBJ1-5; clone size: .; D gene: .; CDR3 DNA: TGTGCCACTGGTTTAAGTTTGAGGACAGAGGGCAATCAGCCCCAGCATTTT; CDR3 protein: CATGLSLRTEGNQPQHF
V gene: TRBV2; J gene: TRBJ1-2; clone size: .; D gene: TRBD1; CDR3 DNA: TGTGCCAGCAGTGTGTACAGGGGTAACTATGGCTACACCTTC; CDR3 protein: CASSVYRGNYGYTF
V gene: TRBV5-8; J gene: TRBJ2-2; clone size: .; D gene: TRBD2; CDR3 DNA: TGTGCCAGCAGCTTGGGACTAGCAGGCGGGGAGCTGTTTTTT; CDR3 protein: CASSLGLAGGELFF
V gene: TRBV6-1; J gene: TRBJ2-3; clone size: .; D gene: TRBD1; CDR3 DNA: TGTGCCAGCAGTGATAGGACAGGGGCGATCACAGATACGCAGTATTTT; CDR3 protein: CASSDRTGAITDTQYF
V gene: TRBV7-9; J gene: TRBJ1-6; clone size: .; D gene: .; CDR3 DNA: TGTGCCAGCAGCTTAGCTCACTATAATTCACCCCTCCACTTT; CDR3 protein: CASSLAHYNSPLHF
V gene: TRBV20-1; J gene: TRBJ2-5; clone size: few; D gene: .; CDR3 DNA: TGCAGTGCTAGTTCGATGAGGGCAGCGAAAGAGACCCAGTACTTC; CDR3 protein: CSASSMRAAKETQYF
V gene: TRBV5-1; J gene: TRBJ1-2; clone size: once; D gene: .; CDR3 DNA: TGCGCCAGCAGCTTTGAGCAGGGTGGCTACACCTTC; CDR3 protein: CASSFEQGGYTF
V gene: TRBV6-2/TRBV6-3; J gene: TRBJ2-7; clone size: .; D gene: TRBD2; CDR3 DNA: TGTGCCAGCAGCCCTCTTGCGGGGGGCCACCCACAGTACTTC; CDR3 protein: CASSPLAGGHPQYF
V gene: TRBV30; J gene: TRBJ1-6; clone size: .; D gene: .; CDR3 DNA: TGTGCCTGGAGTGTACGTGGAGGGTTAGCTTCACCCCTCCACTTT; CDR3 protein: CAWSVRGGLASPLHF
V gene: TRBV7-3; J gene: TRBJ2-3; clone size: once; D gene: .; CDR3 DNA: TGTGCCAGCAGCCCCGTGGCAAAAGATACGCAGTATTTT; CDR3 protein: CASSPVAKDTQYF
V gene: TRBV6-5; J gene: TRBJ2-5; clone size: .; D gene: TRBD2; CDR3 DNA: TGTGCCAGCAGTTACGGAGGACTAGCGGGCGAGACCCAGTACTTC; CDR3 protein: CASSYGGLAGETQYF
V gene: TRBV7-8; J gene: TRBJ1-1; clone size: .; D gene: .; CDR3 DNA: TGTGCCAGCAGCAACCAGCCACAGGCTTTAACTGAAGCTTTCTTT; CDR3 protein: CASSNQPQALTEAFF
V gene: TRBV25-1; J gene: TRBJ2-2; clone size: .; D gene: .; CDR3 DNA: TGTGCCAGCACTAGGCAGGGCACCGGGGAGCTGTTTTTT; CDR3 protein: CASTRQGTGELFF
V gene: TRBV6-5; J gene: TRBJ1-1; clone size: .; D gene: .; CDR3 DNA: TGTGCCAGCAGTTTCCTGCGGGGGGCCGATGAAGCTTTCTTT; CDR3 protein: CASSFLRGADEAFF
V gene: TRBV7-9; J gene: TRBJ1-3; clone size: once; D gene: .; CDR3 DNA: TGTGCCAGCAGCTTGGGATCTCCGGCGGGTGGAAACACCATATATTTT; CDR3 protein: CASSLGSPAGGNTIYF
V gene: TRBV13; J gene: TRBJ2-1; clone size: .; D gene: .; CDR3 DNA: TGTGCCAGCAGCCCCCCCGGGTGGCGGCGGGAGCAGTTCTTC; CDR3 protein: CASSPPGWRREQFF
V gene: TRBV18; J gene: TRBJ2-2; clone size: .; D gene: .; CDR3 DNA: TGTGCCAGCTCACCGGGGGGGCCCCCAACGGGGGAGCTGTTTTTT; CDR3 protein: CASSPGGPPTGELFF
V gene: TRBV6-4; J gene: TRBJ1-3; clone size: .; D gene: .; CDR3 DNA: TGTGCCAGCAGTGCCCGAGGCGGTCCTGGAAACACCATATATTTT; CDR3 protein: CASSARGGPGNTIYF
V gene: TRBV6-4; J gene: TRBJ2-1; clone size: once; D gene: TRBD2; CDR3 DNA: TGTGCCAGCAGTGACTCGCGGGGGGGCCATGAGCAGTTCTTC; CDR3 protein: CASSDSRGGHEQFF
V gene: TRBV11-3; J gene: TRBJ2-2; clone size: .; D gene: TRBD2; CDR3 DNA: TGTGCCAGCAGCAAGCGGGGTCAACTCGGGGAGCTGTTTTTT; CDR3 protein: CASSKRGQLGELFF
V gene: TRBV10-3; J gene: TRBJ1-2; clone size: once; D gene: TRBD1; CDR3 DNA: TGTGCCATCATGGGACAGGGTTATGGCTACACCTTC; CDR3 protein: CAIMGQGYGYTF
V gene: TRBV15; J gene: TRBJ2-1; clone size: .; D gene: TRBD1; CDR3 DNA: TGTGCCACCAGCAGAGATCTAGGGGGCCGGGAGCAGTTCTTC; CDR3 protein: CATSRDLGGREQFF
V gene: TRBV29-1; J gene: TRBJ1-4; clone size: .; D gene: .; CDR3 DNA: TGCAGCGTTTCGGACAACTATGAAAAACTGTTTTTT; CDR3 protein: CSVSDNYEKLFF
V gene: TRBV4-2; J gene: TRBJ1-2; clone size: .; D gene: .; CDR3 DNA: TGTGCCAGCAGCCAAGGGGGGCACGGCTATGGCTACACCTTC; CDR3 protein: CASSQGGHGYGYTF
V gene: TRBV6-1; J gene: TRBJ2-3; clone size: .; D gene: TRBD1; CDR3 DNA: TGTGCCAGCAGTGATACAGGGGACAGCACAGATACGCAGTATTTT; CDR3 protein: CASSDTGDSTDTQYF
V gene: TRBV19; J gene: TRBJ1-2; clone size: .; D gene: TRBD1; CDR3 DNA: TGTGCCAGTAGTACTCATCGGACAGGGCGTGAGGATGGCTACACCTTC; CDR3 protein: CASSTHRTGREDGYTF
V gene: TRBV18; J gene: TRBJ2-5; clone size: .; D gene: TRBD1; CDR3 DNA: TGTGCCAGCTCGGGCCGGGACAGGGAAGAGACCCAGTACTTC; CDR3 protein: CASSGRDREETQYF